This T cell receptor (beta chain) was retrieved from a study of cytotoxic CD8 clonotypes in ibrutinib-treated CLL. Overall study results and limits: Public clonotypes, rarely seen, contracted or held steady on treatment.

The germline CDR1 and CDR2 sequences are SGHTA and FQGNSA. The V gene end was trimmed by 6 bases and the J gene end by 5 bases; junction bases not matched to a gene: 8. This CDR3 comprises 14 residues. Sequenced by immunoSEQ multiplex PCR; TCRdb stores in-frame clones only, minus some. Counted here are tens of thousands of clones, around three fifths occurring once; the ten biggest clones make up around 15%. As to this clone: Antigen unknown.

The receptor's source is a human donor with chronic lymphocytic leukemia. The chain joins TRBV7-2 to TRBJ2-3; 7 bases fit TRBD1. Here the sequenced sample was PBMCs, taken after 12 months of ibrutinib treatment. The CDR3 protein is CASSLDRVQDTQYF. CDR3 bases: TGTGCCAGCAGTCTCGACAGGGTCCAAGATACGCAGTATTTT.